This T cell receptor (beta chain) derives from a study of T cells in Graves' hyperthyroidism and ophthalmopathy. The V and J ends lost 5 bases and 2 bases respectively, with 16 bases between them. CDR3 length: 16 residues. Germline V gene sequence: CDR1 SGHTA, CDR2 FQGNSA. Amplification targeted TCR beta CDR3 regions from RNA transcripts. RT-PCR in the first round (using the HTBI primer set) targeted the TCR CDR3. TCRdb redid the calling of the multiplex PCR reads with MiXCR, one entry per CDR3 protein. Of over 150,000 distinct CDR3 sequences in the sample, around 16% were seen once. No progression to ophthalmopathy during 18 months of follow-up defined stable disease.

The chain combines TRBV7-2 with TRBJ1-5; D gene uncertain. This clonotype originated in a woman aged 45-65 years with Graves' hyperthyroidism. The sequencing sample was made of blood. The CDR3, as DNA: TGTGCCAGCAGCGGTGGGGTGGTGGTGGGCAATCAGCCCCAGCATTTT. Protein sequence: CASSGGVVVGNQPQHF.